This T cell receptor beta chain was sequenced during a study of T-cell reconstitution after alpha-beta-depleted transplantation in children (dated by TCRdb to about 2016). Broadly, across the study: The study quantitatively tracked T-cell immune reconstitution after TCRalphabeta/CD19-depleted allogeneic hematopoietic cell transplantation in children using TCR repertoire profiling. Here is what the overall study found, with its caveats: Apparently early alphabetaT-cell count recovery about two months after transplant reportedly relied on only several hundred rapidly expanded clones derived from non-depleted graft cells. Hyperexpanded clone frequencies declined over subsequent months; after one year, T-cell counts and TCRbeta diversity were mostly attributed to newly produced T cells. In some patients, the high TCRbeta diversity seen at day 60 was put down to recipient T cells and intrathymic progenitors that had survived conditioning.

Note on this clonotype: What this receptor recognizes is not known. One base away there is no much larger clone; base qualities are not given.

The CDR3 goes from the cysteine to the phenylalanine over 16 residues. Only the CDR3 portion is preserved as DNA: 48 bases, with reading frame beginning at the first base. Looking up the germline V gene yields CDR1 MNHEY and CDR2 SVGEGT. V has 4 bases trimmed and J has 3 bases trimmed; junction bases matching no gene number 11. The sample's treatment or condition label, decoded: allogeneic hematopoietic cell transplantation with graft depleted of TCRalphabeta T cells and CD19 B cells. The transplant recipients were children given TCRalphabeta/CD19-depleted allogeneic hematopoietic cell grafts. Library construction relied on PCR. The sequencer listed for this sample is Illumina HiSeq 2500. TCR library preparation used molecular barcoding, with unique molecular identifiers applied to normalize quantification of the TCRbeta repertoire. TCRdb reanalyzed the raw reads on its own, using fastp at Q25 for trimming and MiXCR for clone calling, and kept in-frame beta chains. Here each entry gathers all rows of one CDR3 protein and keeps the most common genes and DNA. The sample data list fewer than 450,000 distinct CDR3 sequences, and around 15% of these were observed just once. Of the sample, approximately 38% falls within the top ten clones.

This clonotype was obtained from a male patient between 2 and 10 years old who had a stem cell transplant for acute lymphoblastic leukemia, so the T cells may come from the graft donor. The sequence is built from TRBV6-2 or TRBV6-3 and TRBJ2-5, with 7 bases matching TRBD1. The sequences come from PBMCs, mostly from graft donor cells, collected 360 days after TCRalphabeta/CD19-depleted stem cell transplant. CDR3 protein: CASSSLRDRVKETQYF. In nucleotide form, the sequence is TGTGCCAGCAGTTCCCTCCGGGACAGAGTAAAAGAGACCCAGTACTTC.